This T cell receptor (beta chain) was sequenced in a study of shared clonotypes between healthy human individuals. Whole-study results and caveats: Naive subsets generally had larger estimated richness than memory subsets.

Across several immunoSEQ plates, the genomic DNA of each subset was split evenly. The table came from immunoSEQ multiplex PCR; TCRdb's copy has only in-frame clones and leaves some out. The sample has 550,000 to 750,000 clones, 90% to 95% seen once. A word on this clone: Its antigen remains unidentified.

Naive CD8 cells lacked CD45RO and underwent positive selection for CCR7, leaving out terminally differentiated effector memory CD45RA+ cells. Germline V gene data show CDR1 as MDHEN and CDR2 as SYDVKM. V was clipped by 3 bases and J by 3 bases, with 15 bases between them. The CDR3 totals 15 residues. The origin of this receptor is a man between 25 and 39 years old in good health. The chain links TRBV28 to TRBJ2-7; D may be TRBD1 (5 bases). The sample consisted of naive CD8+ T cells sorted from blood. The CDR3 loop is CASSLFQGLGYEQYF. CDR3 DNA: TGTGCCAGCAGTTTGTTTCAGGGTCTGGGCTACGAGCAGTACTTC.